These 10 T cell receptor beta chains originate from one sample sequenced in a study of T cells in Graves' hyperthyroidism and ophthalmopathy. TCR beta CDR3 regions were amplified from RNA. The TCR CDR3 was amplified in a first-round RT-PCR using the HTBI primer set. TCRdb re-called the multiplex PCR reads with MiXCR, one entry per CDR3 protein. Of more than 450,000 distinct CDR3 sequences detected, 12% to 15% appear once; the ten largest clones hold approximately 15%. The sample comprised blood. Receptors were obtained from a middle-aged woman with Graves' hyperthyroidism.

In this sample, this clonotype turned up many times. The rearrangement links TRBV28 to TRBJ1-6; D is uncertain. V was cut by 7 bases and J by 7 bases, with 14 bases left in between. CDR3 length: 14 residues. Looked up from germline, CDR1 is MDHEN and CDR2 is SYDVKM. The CDR3 sequence is CASTLSGRNSPLHF. For the CDR3, the DNA is TGTGCCAGCACCCTATCGGGGAGAAATTCACCCCTCCACTTT. Combining the CDR3 with reference TRBV28 and TRBJ1-6 gives the whole variable domain DVKVTQSSRYLVKRTGEKVFLECVQDMDHENMFWYRQDPGLGLRLIYFSYDVKMKEKGDIPEGYSVSREKKERFSLILESASTNQTSMYLCASTLSGRNSPLHFGNGTRLTVT.

In regard to this clonotype: This sequence may be a read error, since a much larger clone differs from it by one base. The chain uses TRBV30 and TRBJ1-2; D gene unclear. The CDR3 covers 12 residues. The V gene's germline CDR1 is GTSNPN and CDR2 SVGIG (reference sequence). Trimming cost V 4 bases and J 6 bases, with 12 bases left between them. CDR3 region: CAWNRDFHGYTF. In DNA form, the CDR3 reads TGTGCCTGGAACCGGGATTTCCATGGCTACACCTTC.

In its sample, this clonotype was seen many times. The V call is TRBV6-5, the J call TRBJ2-1; 7 nucleotides align to TRBD1. The J segment lost 9 bases and the V segment lost 2 bases, leaving 10 bases of the junction unmatched. The CDR3 sequence is 15 residues long. Germline V gives CDR1 MNHEY, CDR2 SVGAGI. The CDR3 loop reads CASSYGAGGSGEQFF. The CDR3 DNA sequence: TGTGCCAGCAGTTACGGGGCAGGGGGATCCGGTGAGCAGTTCTTC.

This clonotype was detected a few times. The CDR3 coding sequence is TGTGCCAGCAGCTTAGTCCAGGGAGGCACTCAGCCCCAGCATTTT. This codes for CASSLVQGGTQPQHF. The rearrangement uses TRBV7-6 and TRBJ1-5; a possible D gene is TRBD1 (5 bases). The CDR3 is 15 residues long. Trimming removed 1 base at V and 6 bases at J, with 13 bases between. Germline V gene lookup returns CDR1 SGHVS and CDR2 FNYEAQ.

The chain recombines TRBV5-8 with TRBJ1-5; D not resolved. The germline V gene has CDR1 SGHTS and CDR2 YDEGEE. Trimming removed 4 bases from V and 0 bases from J, with 14 bases in between. CDR3 length: 16 amino acids. CDR3 in amino acids: CASSPADSYSNQPQHF. CDR3 coding DNA: TGTGCCAGCAGCCCAGCGGACTCATATAGCAATCAGCCCCAGCATTTT.

This clonotype was seen repeatedly, ten times or more. This chain connects TRBV14 to TRBJ2-1; TRBD2 matches at 8 bases. This CDR3 is 18 amino acids long. V shed 0 bases and J 4 bases; nucleotides not matched to a gene: 11. Germline CDR1 SGHDN, CDR2 FVKESK. CDR3 region: CASSQDVWGTSDYNEQFF. The CDR3 DNA sequence: TGTGCCAGCAGCCAAGATGTTTGGGGGACTAGTGATTACAATGAGCAGTTCTTC. Full variable domain (rest looked up from reference TRBV14 and TRBJ2-1): EAGVTQFPSHSVIEKGQTVTLRCDPISGHDNLYWYRRVMGKEIKFLLHFVKESKQDESGMPNNRFLAERTGGTYSTLKVQPAELEDSGVYFCASSQDVWGTSDYNEQFFGPGTRLTVL.

This clonotype was counted many times. V and J are TRBV7-2 and TRBJ2-5; no clear D gene. Germline assignment: CDR1 SGHTA and CDR2 FQGNSA. The V and J ends lost 3 bases and 6 bases respectively, with 8 bases between them. This CDR3 region has 12 residues. The CDR3 reads CASSLVRKTQYF. Written as DNA, the CDR3 is TGTGCCAGCAGCTTGGTCAGAAAGACCCAGTACTTC. Combining the CDR3 with reference TRBV7-2 and TRBJ2-5 gives the whole variable domain GAGVSQSPSNKVTEKGKDVELRCDPISGHTALYWYRQSLGQGLEFLIYFQGNSAPDKSGLPSDRFSAERTGGSVSTLTIQRTQQEDSAVYLCASSLVRKTQYFGPGTRLLVL.

This chain links TRBV19 with TRBJ1-6, with unresolved D. The CDR3 consists of 18 residues. V was pared by 3 bases and J by 6 bases, with 21 bases between. Germline values: CDR1 LNHDA, CDR2 SQIVND (reference sequence). CDR3 sequence: CASSMSGLFGLGNSPLHF. The DNA of the CDR3 is TGTGCCAGTAGTATGTCCGGGTTATTCGGCCTTGGTAATTCACCCCTCCACTTT.

The genes are TRBV12-3 or TRBV12-4 and TRBJ2-3; a weak D match, TRBD2 (6 bases). CDR3 length: 12 residues. Trimming stripped 7 bases from V and 6 bases from J, with 11 bases between. The CDR3 DNA follows: TGTGCCAGCACCCCGGAGGGGGATACGCAGTATTTT. This sequence encodes CASTPEGDTQYF.

This clonotype appeared a few times. This chain connects TRBV6-2 or TRBV6-3 to TRBJ1-5; no clear D. The CDR3 contains 15 residues. V gave up 2 bases and J gave up 2 bases, with 10 bases separating them. From germline, CDR1 is MNHEY and CDR2 SVGEGT. The CDR3 DNA is TGTGCCAGCAGTTACGTGGGGAGTCGCAATCAGCCCCAGCATTTT. Protein: CASSYVGSRNQPQHF.